This TCR beta chain comes out of a study of T cell responses to AZD1222 COVID-19 vaccine. Study-wide background: Second-dose groups at about 4 or about 12 weeks were pooled. Study-level results: Of the AZD1222 recipients, only 5 or 6 were seropositive at baseline. Repertoires were collected only later (after the peak T cell response had occurred). Spike-wide vaccine-associated CD4 TCRs dominated at 160-218 and 743-854.

CDR3 size: 12 residues. Germline assignment: CDR1 MNHEY and CDR2 SVGEGT. V was shortened by 4 bases and J by 6 bases, with 9 bases between the two germline ends. Generated by immunoSEQ multiplex PCR, the TCRdb table keeps only in-frame clones and is missing some. This sample has 20,000 to 25,000 clones, with around 82% found just once. The table lists this clone with a count of one. The antigen is undetermined. V usage is TRBV6-2 or TRBV6-3 and J usage is TRBJ1-2, with no clear D. Source: peripheral blood, taken on day 0 of AZD1222 vaccination. This sequence was found in an adult in good health. Here the CDR3 reads CASSFGYNGYTF. The CDR3 nucleotides read TGTGCCAGCAGTTTCGGTTACAATGGCTACACCTTC.